The next 28 T cell receptor beta chains were all read from a single sample in a study of PD-1 blockade in mismatch repair-deficient tumors. Clones were read by immunoSEQ multiplex PCR, and TCRdb kept only the in-frame ones, dropping some. The data show fewer than 10,000 clones, roughly 85% seen once. This specimen consisted of PBMCs, obtained 46 weeks after starting pembrolizumab. The receptors originated from an adult with mismatch repair-deficient cancer.

This clone was counted a single time. The CDR3 region is CASSKDRASGANVLTF. DNA of the CDR3: TGTGCCAGTAGTAAGGACAGGGCATCTGGGGCCAACGTCCTGACTTTC. The J gene is TRBJ2-6, the V gene TRBV19, with 8 bases matching TRBD1. The CDR3 has 16 residues. The V and J ends lost 4 bases and 1 base, in that order; junction bases with no gene match: 3. Germline loops: CDR1 LNHDA, CDR2 SQIVND (reference sequence).

This clone is a singleton in its sample. The rearrangement links TRBV2 to TRBJ1-3, with D tentatively TRBD1 (5 bases). V was trimmed by 4 bases and J by 1 base, leaving 14 bases between them. Germline assignment: CDR1 SNHLY and CDR2 FYNNEI. This CDR3 has 16 amino acids. DNA of the CDR3: TGTGCCAGCAGTGTTTTTTTGACAGCATCTGGAAACACCATATATTTT. Translated: CASSVFLTASGNTIYF.

Concerning this clone itself: Compared with germline, one end of the junction differs, possibly owing to a read error. This chain connects TRBV5-4 to TRBJ1-2; the match to TRBD1 covers 7 bases. Germline CDR1 is SGHNT and CDR2 is YYREEE (reference sequence). This CDR3 is 13 amino acids long. DNA for the CDR3: TGTGCCAGCAGCCGAGGAAACGACAGGGAGTACCTCTTC. Its translation is CASSRGNDREYLF.

The chain recombines TRBV5-5 with TRBJ2-7; the match to TRBD2 covers 12 bases. J gave up 4 bases and V 5 bases, and 13 bases lay outside the gene matches. CDR1 SGHKS and CDR2 YYEKEE come from the germline V gene (reference sequence). The CDR3 runs 17 residues. CDR3 amino acids: CASSWGFWTSGEYEQYF. CDR3 bases: TGTGCCAGCAGTTGGGGCTTCTGGACTAGCGGGGAGTACGAGCAGTACTTC.

The chain links TRBV11-3 to TRBJ2-7; no firm D call. CDR1 and CDR2 (germline): SGHNT, YENEEA. This CDR3 contains 14 residues. V gave up 2 bases and J gave up 0 bases, with 8 bases separating them. The CDR3 DNA reads TGTGCCAGCAGCTTAAACCCAGACTCCTACGAGCAGTACTTC. Its protein product is CASSLNPDSYEQYF.

The chain links TRBV27 to TRBJ2-7, with 10 bases aligning to TRBD1. This CDR3 has 15 residues. Germline CDR1 MNHEY, CDR2 SMNVEV (reference sequence). With 4 bases clipped from V and 2 bases from J, the junction kept 5 bases outside the gene matches. DNA for the CDR3: TGTGCCAGCAGTTCCACCGGGACAGGGGCCTACGAGCAGTACTTC. Translated: CASSSTGTGAYEQYF.

The V gene is TRBV18, the J gene TRBJ2-7; 7 bases line up with TRBD2. Trimming took 2 bases from V and 5 from J; bases not matched to a gene: 15. The CDR3 sequence is 17 residues long. Germline loops: CDR1 KGHSH, CDR2 LQKENI. The CDR3 spells CASSPITAAGAKNEQYF. The CDR3 DNA is TGTGCCAGCTCACCAATAACCGCCGCGGGAGCTAAAAACGAGCAGTACTTC. The entire variable domain, with the rest obtained from reference TRBV18 and TRBJ2-7, is as follows: NAGVMQNPRHLVRRRGQEARLRCSPMKGHSHVYWYRQLPEEGLKFMVYLQKENIIDESGMPKERFSAEFPKEGPSILRIQQVVRGDSAAYFCASSPITAAGAKNEQYFGPGTRLTVT.

This clone was found a few times. The chain couples TRBV7-9 to TRBJ2-5; TRBD2 agrees at 15 bases. The junction had 11 bases not matched to a gene; V was cut back by 5 bases and J by 7 bases. The CDR3 is 17 amino acids. Germline lookup yields CDR1 SEHNR and CDR2 FQNEAQ (reference sequence). CDR3 sequence reads: CASSPYGLAGGPGTQYF. DNA of the CDR3: TGTGCCAGCAGCCCCTACGGACTAGCGGGAGGGCCAGGGACCCAGTACTTC.

V gene TRBV7-2 combines with J gene TRBJ2-3; 10 nucleotides align to TRBD2. CDR1 and CDR2 from the germline V gene are SGHTA and FQGNSA. Germline trimming cut 3 bases from V and 1 base from J; bases unmatched to any gene: 1. This CDR3 contains 15 residues. CDR3 region: CASSFSGRGTDTQYF. The CDR3 bases are TGTGCCAGCAGCTTCAGCGGGAGGGGCACAGATACGCAGTATTTT. The variable domain in full, with the rest retrieved from reference TRBV7-2 and TRBJ2-3, is GAGVSQSPSNKVTEKGKDVELRCDPISGHTALYWYRQSLGQGLEFLIYFQGNSAPDKSGLPSDRFSAERTGGSVSTLTIQRTQQEDSAVYLCASSFSGRGTDTQYFGPGTRLTVL.

This clone was seen once. The chain uses TRBV4-1 and TRBJ2-5; 8 nucleotides line up with TRBD1. J gave up 1 base and V 4 bases, and 2 bases lay outside the gene matches. Germline CDR1 reads MGHRA; CDR2 reads YSYEKL. This CDR3 spans 14 amino acids. CDR3 sequence (DNA): TGCGCCAGCAGCCGGACAGGGTTCCAAGAGACCCAGTACTTC. This gives the protein CASSRTGFQETQYF.

The chain recombines TRBV15 with TRBJ1-4, with no clear D. Trimming removed 0 bases at V and 8 bases at J, with 13 bases between. The CDR3 has 15 amino acids. CDR1 LNHNV and CDR2 YYDKDF come from the germline V gene (reference sequence). The CDR3 bases are TGTGCCACCAGCAGAGATATCCATATGGAGGAAAAACTGTTTTTT. It yields the protein CATSRDIHMEEKLFF.

Remarks on this clone: The conserved phenylalanine or tryptophan is not found at the CDR3 terminus, so this likely reflects a read error. This rearrangement joins TRBV6-5 to TRBJ2-7; D might be TRBD2 (6 bases). This CDR3 has 16 residues. Germline CDR1 MNHEY, CDR2 SVGAGI. Trimming removed 0 bases from V and 1 base from J, with 13 bases in between. CDR3 amino acids: CASSYSAGTVSYEQYS. CDR3 sequence (DNA): TGTGCCAGCAGTTACTCGGCCGGGACTGTATCCTACGAGCAGTACTCC.

The chain recombines TRBV6-5 with TRBJ1-1; 7 bases align to TRBD1. Germline CDR1 is MNHEY and CDR2 is SVGAGI. V shed 2 bases, J shed 1 base, and the junction held 7 bases outside the gene matches. The CDR3 length is 16 residues. CDR3 sequence: CASSYTTGTANTEAFF. The CDR3, as DNA: TGTGCCAGCAGTTACACTACCGGGACAGCGAACACTGAAGCTTTCTTT.

The rearrangement links TRBV2 to TRBJ1-2, with a tentative D call TRBD1 (6 bases). This CDR3 is 12 amino acids long. Deletions cut 6 bases from V and 7 bases from J, with 12 bases between. CDR1 and CDR2 from the germline V gene are SNHLY and FYNNEI. CDR3 sequence reads: CASRRPGAGYTF. CDR3 DNA sequence: TGTGCCAGCAGAAGGCCAGGGGCTGGCTACACCTTC.

This rearrangement joins TRBV9 to TRBJ1-2; no reliable D call. Germline assignment: CDR1 SGDLS and CDR2 YYNGEE. The CDR3 runs to 15 residues. Between the trimmed V and J ends, which lost 0 bases and 0 bases, there was a span of 9 bases. CDR3 in amino acids: CASSVDWASNYGYTF. The CDR3 DNA follows: TGTGCCAGCAGCGTAGATTGGGCTTCTAACTATGGCTACACCTTC.

The chain joins TRBV19 to TRBJ1-1; D not resolved. CDR1 LNHDA and CDR2 SQIVND come from the germline V gene (reference sequence). The CDR3 sequence is 15 residues long. V gave up 6 bases and J gave up 1 base, with 15 bases separating them. CDR3 bases: TGTGCCAGTAGGAAAGAGCGGCGGCAGAACACTGAAGCTTTCTTT. Translation: CASRKERRQNTEAFF.

The chain links TRBV2 to TRBJ2-7; 8 nucleotides match TRBD1. Per germline, CDR1 SNHLY and CDR2 FYNNEI. The CDR3 contains 15 residues. J was trimmed by 4 bases and V by 5 bases; bases with no gene match: 10. Written as DNA, the CDR3 is TGTGCCAGCAGTCCCAGGGGGCCAATCTTTTACGAGCAGTACTTC. This gives the protein CASSPRGPIFYEQYF. Variable domain in full (rest from reference TRBV2 and TRBJ2-7): EPEVTQTPSHQVTQMGQEVILRCVPISNHLYFYWYRQILGQKVEFLVSFYNNEISEKSEIFDDQFSVERPDGSNFTLKIRSTKLEDSAMYFCASSPRGPIFYEQYFGPGTRLTVT.

The chain couples TRBV7-8 to TRBJ2-5; maybe TRBD1 (6 bases). Between the trimmed V and J ends, which lost 5 bases and 5 bases, there was a span of 21 bases. CDR1 SGHVS and CDR2 FQNEAQ come from the germline V gene. This CDR3 has 16 amino acids. CDR3: CASSQGWRAPGETQYF. Here the CDR3 DNA reads TGTGCCAGCAGCCAGGGGTGGCGGGCCCCGGGGGAGACCCAGTACTTC.

The V and J genes are TRBV6-1 and TRBJ2-3, with 9 nucleotides matching TRBD2. CDR1 and CDR2 (germline): MNHNS, SASEGT. With 3 bases clipped from V and 4 bases from J, the junction kept 5 bases outside the gene matches. The CDR3 is made up of 15 amino acids. The DNA for the CDR3 is TGTGCCAGCAGTGATTATAGCGGGAGCGCAGATACGCAGTATTTT. It yields the protein CASSDYSGSADTQYF.

The chain joins TRBV19 to TRBJ2-2; maybe TRBD1 (5 bases). Trimming took 7 bases from V and 4 from J, leaving 13 bases between them. The CDR3 has 14 residues. Germline CDR1 is LNHDA and CDR2 is SQIVND (reference sequence). CDR3 loop: CASIPQGGTGELFF. The DNA for the CDR3 is TGTGCCAGTATCCCCCAGGGTGGCACCGGGGAGCTGTTTTTT.

The chain is built from TRBV11-3 and TRBJ2-1, with D possibly being TRBD2 (7 bases). Germline loops: CDR1 SGHNT, CDR2 YENEEA. The CDR3 is 18 residues long. Trimming left V 8 bases short and J 0 bases short, with 23 bases between. CDR3 DNA: TGTGCCAGCCAAAAGCCGGCTGGGGGCGGGAGCTCCTACAATGAGCAGTTCTTC. Its translation: CASQKPAGGGSSYNEQFF.

The chain uses TRBV14 and TRBJ2-3, with D possibly being TRBD2 (6 bases). The CDR3 consists of 15 residues. Per germline, CDR1 SGHDN and CDR2 FVKESK. The ends were cut back, 1 base at V and 3 bases at J, with 11 bases in the middle. CDR3 sequence reads: CASSQGSSGTDTQYF. In DNA, the CDR3 is TGTGCCAGCAGCCAAGGAAGTAGCGGAACAGATACGCAGTATTTT.

This chain joins TRBV19 and TRBJ1-5, with D possibly matching TRBD1 (5 bases). The V end was cut by 9 bases, the J end by 1 base, with 19 bases between. The CDR3 extends over 16 amino acids. The germline V gene encodes CDR1 LNHDA and CDR2 SQIVND (reference sequence). In DNA form, the CDR3 reads TGTGCCAGCGTCCCCGGGGGAGGACGGAGCAATCAGCCCCAGCATTTT. Translated: CASVPGGGRSNQPQHF.

A remark on this clone: This same CDR3 is encoded by further DNA sequences in the sample. The V gene is TRBV11-3, the J gene TRBJ2-1; TRBD1 is a possible D gene (5 bases). Per the germline V gene, CDR1 is SGHNT and CDR2 is YENEEA. The CDR3 runs to 15 residues. Deletions cut 5 bases from V and 0 bases from J, with 11 bases between. In nucleotides, the CDR3 is TGTGCCAGCAGCCGTCAAACAGGCTCCTACAATGAGCAGTTCTTC. As protein: CASSRQTGSYNEQFF.

This clone was recorded a few times. The J gene is TRBJ2-7, the V gene TRBV27; 10 nucleotides align to TRBD1. Germline V lookup: CDR1 MNHEY, CDR2 SMNVEV (reference sequence). CDR3 length: 15 residues. The J segment lost 3 bases and the V segment lost 5 bases, leaving 7 bases of the junction unmatched. The CDR3 here is CASSKTGGESYEQYF. CDR3 coding DNA: TGTGCCAGCAGTAAGACAGGGGGCGAAAGCTACGAGCAGTACTTC.

This clone was counted a few times. The J gene is TRBJ2-7, the V gene TRBV4-1; TRBD2 agrees at 13 bases. Germline-derived CDR1 and CDR2 are MGHRA and YSYEKL. V shed 4 bases and J 3 bases; nucleotides not matched to a gene: 6. The CDR3 extends over 16 amino acids. The CDR3 bases are TGCGCCAGCAGCCGAGTGACTAGCGGGAGGAACTACGAGCAGTACTTC. Its translation: CASSRVTSGRNYEQYF.

This chain joins TRBV5-1 and TRBJ1-1, with TRBD1 matching over 8 bases. Germline V lookup: CDR1 SGHRS, CDR2 YFSETQ. Unmatched junction bases numbered 3, after V lost 3 bases and J lost 5 bases. The CDR3 has 13 residues. Written as DNA, the CDR3 is TGCGCCAGCAGCTCACAGGGGGGGACTGAAGCTTTCTTT. Residues: CASSSQGGTEAFF.

The chain combines TRBV18 with TRBJ2-7, with TRBD1 matching 7 bases. V trimming: 4 bases; J trimming: 0 bases; junction bases outside the gene matches: 9. The germline CDR1 and CDR2 sequences are KGHSH and LQKENI. There are 16 residues in the CDR3. The CDR3 nucleotides read TGTGCCAGCTCACTAGACAGGGCAGGGCGCTCCTACGAGCAGTACTTC. It specifies CASSLDRAGRSYEQYF.